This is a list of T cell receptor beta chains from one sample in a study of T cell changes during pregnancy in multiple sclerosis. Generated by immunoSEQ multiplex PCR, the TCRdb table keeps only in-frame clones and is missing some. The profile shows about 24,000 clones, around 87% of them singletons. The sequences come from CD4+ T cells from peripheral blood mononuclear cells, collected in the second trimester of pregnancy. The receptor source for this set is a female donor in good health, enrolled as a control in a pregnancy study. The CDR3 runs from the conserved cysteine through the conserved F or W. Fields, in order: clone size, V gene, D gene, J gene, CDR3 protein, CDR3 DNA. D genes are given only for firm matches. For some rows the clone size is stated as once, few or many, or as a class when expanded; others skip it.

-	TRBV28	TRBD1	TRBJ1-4	CASSLRTGGIMSEKLFF	TGTGCCAGCAGTCTCCGGACAGGGGGTATAATGAGTGAAAAACTGTTTTTT
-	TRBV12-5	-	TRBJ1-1	CASGLVVGGAITEAFF	TGTGCTAGTGGTTTGGTAGTAGGGGGGGCTATCACTGAAGCTTTCTTT
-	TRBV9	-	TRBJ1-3	CASSVGGKGNTIYF	TGTGCCAGCAGCGTGGGGGGGAAAGGAAACACCATATATTTT
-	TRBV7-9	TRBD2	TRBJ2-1	CASSPRLAGNEQFF	TGTGCCAGCAGCCCCCGACTAGCTGGGAATGAGCAGTTCTTC
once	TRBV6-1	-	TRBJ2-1	CASSEWGRSYNEQFF	TGTGCCAGCAGTGAATGGGGGAGGTCCTACAATGAGCAGTTCTTC
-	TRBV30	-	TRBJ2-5	CAWSWGKETQYF	TGTGCCTGGAGTTGGGGCAAGGAGACCCAGTACTTC
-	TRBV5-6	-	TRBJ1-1	CASSFGGAEAFF	TGTGCCAGCAGCTTTGGGGGGGCGGAAGCTTTCTTT
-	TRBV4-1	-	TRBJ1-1	CASSQGWTVMNTEAFF	TGCGCCAGCAGCCAGGGTTGGACAGTTATGAACACTGAAGCTTTCTTT
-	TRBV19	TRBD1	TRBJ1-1	CASSAGTGLSEAFF	TGTGCCAGTAGCGCCGGGACAGGGTTGTCTGAAGCTTTCTTT
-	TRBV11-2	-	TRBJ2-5	CASSHLGETQYF	TGTGCCAGCAGCCACCTCGGGGAGACCCAGTACTTC
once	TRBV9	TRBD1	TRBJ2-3	CASSVVQGADTQYF	TGTGCCAGCAGCGTAGTACAGGGGGCTGATACGCAGTATTTT
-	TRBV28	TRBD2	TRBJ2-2	CASRLASGNTGELFF	TGTGCCAGCAGACTAGCGTCGGGGAACACCGGGGAGCTGTTTTTT
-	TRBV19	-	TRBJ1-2	CASSMSITQRDYGYTF	TGTGCCAGTAGTATGTCGATAACTCAACGGGACTATGGCTACACCTTC
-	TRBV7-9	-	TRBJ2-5	CASSRQETQYF	TGTGCCAGCAGCCGTCAGGAGACCCAGTACTTC
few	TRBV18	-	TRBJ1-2	CASSPPQGGYGYTF	TGTGCCAGCTCACCACCCCAGGGTGGCTATGGCTACACCTTC
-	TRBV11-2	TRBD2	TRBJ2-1	CASSSSGGLYNEQFF	TGTGCCAGCAGTTCTAGCGGGGGCCTCTACAATGAGCAGTTCTTC
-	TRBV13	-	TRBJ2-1	CASSSTLSVEQFF	TGTGCCAGCAGCTCAACCCTTAGCGTTGAGCAGTTCTTC
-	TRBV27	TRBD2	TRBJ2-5	CASSKVAGGNDRWTQYF	TGTGCCAGCAGTAAGGTAGCGGGGGGGAATGACCGTTGGACCCAGTACTTC
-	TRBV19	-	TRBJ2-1	CASSIPQGFAYNEQFF	TGTGCCAGTAGTATACCACAGGGATTTGCCTACAATGAGCAGTTCTTC
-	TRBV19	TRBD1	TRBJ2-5	CASSIVGPPGGTQYF	TGTGCCAGTAGTATAGTTGGGCCGCCAGGGGGGACCCAGTACTTC
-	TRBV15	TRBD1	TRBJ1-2	CATSGIRTGAHYGYTF	TGTGCCACCAGCGGCATAAGGACAGGGGCCCACTATGGCTACACCTTC
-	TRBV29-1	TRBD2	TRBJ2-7	CSVDVAGGSYEQYF	TGCAGCGTTGATGTAGCGGGAGGGTCCTACGAGCAGTACTTC
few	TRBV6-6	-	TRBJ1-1	CASRTQGYAEAFF	TGTGCCAGCAGAACCCAGGGATATGCTGAAGCTTTCTTT
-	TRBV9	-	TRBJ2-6	CASSASGSALSGANVLTF	TGTGCCAGCAGCGCCTCAGGCTCAGCCCTCTCTGGGGCCAACGTCCTGACTTTC
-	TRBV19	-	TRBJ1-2	CASSIQPEDRYGYTF	TGTGCCAGTAGTATCCAACCTGAAGATCGGTATGGCTACACCTTC
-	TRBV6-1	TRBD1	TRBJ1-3	CASSAGTGNNFRNTIYF	TGTGCCAGCAGTGCGGGGACAGGGAATAATTTCAGAAACACCATATATTTT
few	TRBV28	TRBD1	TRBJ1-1	CASSLRGPGAFF	TGTGCCAGCAGTTTGAGGGGGCCAGGAGCTTTCTTT
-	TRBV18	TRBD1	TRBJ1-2	CASSPLAGGSGYTF	TGTGCCAGCTCACCACTGGCAGGGGGTAGTGGCTACACCTTC
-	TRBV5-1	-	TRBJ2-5	CASSLMSGQETQYF	TGCGCCAGCAGCTTGATGTCAGGGCAAGAGACCCAGTACTTC
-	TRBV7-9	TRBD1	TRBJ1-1	CASSLRQGRDTEAFF	TGTGCCAGCAGCTTACGACAGGGGCGGGACACTGAAGCTTTCTTT
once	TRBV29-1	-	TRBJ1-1	CSVVALTGNTEAFF	TGCAGCGTTGTGGCCTTGACAGGGAACACTGAAGCTTTCTTT
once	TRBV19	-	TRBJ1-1	CASKNSNTEAFF	TGTGCCAGTAAGAACAGCAACACTGAAGCTTTCTTT
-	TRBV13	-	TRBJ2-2	CASSSPGTPGELFF	TGTGCCAGCAGCTCTCCCGGGACACCCGGGGAGCTGTTTTTT
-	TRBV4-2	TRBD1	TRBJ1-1	CASSRTGGTEAFF	TGTGCCAGCAGCCGGACAGGGGGCACTGAAGCTTTCTTT
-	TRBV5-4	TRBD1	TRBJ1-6	CASREGQGGTYNSPLHF	TGTGCCAGCAGAGAGGGACAGGGGGGGACCTATAATTCACCCCTCCACTTT
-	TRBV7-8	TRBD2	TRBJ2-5	CASTMGRARETQYF	TGTGCCAGCACCATGGGGAGGGCCCGGGAGACCCAGTACTTC
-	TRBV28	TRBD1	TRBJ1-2	CASSPGGVDYGYTF	TGTGCCAGCAGCCCAGGGGGCGTAGACTATGGCTACACCTTC
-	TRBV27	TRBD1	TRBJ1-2	CASSSTGGRGYTF	TGTGCCAGCAGTTCTACAGGGGGCCGGGGCTACACCTTC
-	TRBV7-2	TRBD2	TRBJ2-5	CASSLPAGGGETQYF	TGTGCCAGCAGCTTACCAGCGGGAGGAGGAGAGACCCAGTACTTC
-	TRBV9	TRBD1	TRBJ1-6	CASSPIGGGSPLHF	TGTGCCAGCAGCCCCATTGGAGGGGGCTCACCCCTCCACTTT
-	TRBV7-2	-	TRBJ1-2	CASSLGSYYGYTF	TGTGCCAGCAGCTTAGGCAGTTATTATGGCTACACCTTC
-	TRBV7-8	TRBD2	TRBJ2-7	CASSSLGTRREQYF	TGTGCCAGCAGCTCCTTAGGGACTAGGCGTGAGCAGTACTTC